Following are 27 T cell receptor beta chains from one sample sequenced in a study of identical twins. Via MiXCR, TCRdb re-called the 5' RACE reads, giving one row per CDR3 protein. Of 1.5 million to 2 million distinct CDR3 sequences detected, around 29% appear once; the ten largest clones hold 0.25% to 0.3%. Material: cord blood. The receptor set was obtained from a newborn girl in good health.

The CDR3 reads CSARGRGWYNEQFF. CDR3 DNA sequence: TGCAGTGCTAGGGGGCGGGGTTGGTACAATGAGCAGTTCTTC. This chain joins TRBV20-1 and TRBJ2-1; TRBD2 might be the D (6 bases). Between the trimmed V and J ends, which lost 3 bases and 4 bases, there was a span of 13 bases. This CDR3 region has 14 residues. CDR1 is DFQATT and CDR2 is SNEGSKA in the germline V gene (reference sequence).

This clonotype was detected only a few times. The chain employs TRBV6-1 and TRBJ1-1, with D maybe TRBD1 (5 bases). V was shortened by 4 bases and J by 7 bases, with 13 bases between the two germline ends. Germline V gene lookup returns CDR1 MNHNS and CDR2 SASEGT. The CDR3 is 13 amino acids. The CDR3 nucleotides are TGTGCCAGCAGTGTGGCGGTGCAGGGTGAAGCTTTCTTT. Amino acids: CASSVAVQGEAFF.

The J gene is TRBJ1-2, the V gene TRBV5-1, with a possible D match to TRBD1 (5 bases). This CDR3 has 14 amino acids. Germline values: CDR1 SGHRS, CDR2 YFSETQ. Trimming pared 0 bases from V and 6 bases from J, leaving 12 bases between. This CDR3 reads CASSLDGATDGYTF. For the CDR3, the DNA is TGCGCCAGCAGCTTGGATGGGGCAACGGATGGCTACACCTTC.

This clonotype turned up a few times. The chain carries TRBV7-9 and TRBJ1-2; no definite D call. V was trimmed by 2 bases and J by 4 bases, leaving 2 bases between them. Germline lookup yields CDR1 SEHNR and CDR2 FQNEAQ (reference sequence). The CDR3 totals 11 residues. The CDR3 nucleotides read TGTGCCAGCAGCTTAATCTATGGCTACACCTTC. This sequence encodes CASSLIYGYTF.

The rearrangement links TRBV15 to TRBJ1-3; D is uncertain. Germline values: CDR1 LNHNV, CDR2 YYDKDF (reference sequence). The CDR3 loop spans 17 amino acids. With 3 bases removed from V and 2 bases from J, the gap between germline ends came to 17 bases. The DNA for the CDR3 is TGTGCCACCAGCAGGGATCACGGACGGCGCCCTGGAAACACCATATATTTT. It translates to CATSRDHGRRPGNTIYF. Complete variable domain (other parts from reference TRBV15 and TRBJ1-3): DAMVIQNPRYQVTQFGKPVTLSCSQTLNHNVMYWYQQKSSQAPKLLFHYYDKDFNNEADTPDNFQSRRPNTSFCFLDIRSPGLGDTAMYLCATSRDHGRRPGNTIYFGEGSWLTVV.

This clonotype was seen only a few times. V gene TRBV24-1 combines with J gene TRBJ2-5; 7 bases are shared with TRBD1. Trimming at V came to 4 bases and at J to 3 bases, leaving 10 bases not matched to a gene. This CDR3 contains 16 residues. Germline-derived CDR1 and CDR2 are KGHDR and SFDVKD. CDR3: CATSDSTGVRKETQYF. The CDR3 DNA reads as TGTGCCACCAGTGACTCAACAGGGGTGCGGAAAGAGACCCAGTACTTC.

This clonotype was picked up a small number of times. The chain is built from TRBV7-8 and TRBJ1-5; D is perhaps TRBD1 (5 bases). V lost 3 bases, J lost 6 bases, and 21 bases lay in between. Germline-derived CDR1 and CDR2 are SGHVS and FQNEAQ. The CDR3 is 17 residues long. The CDR3 sequence: CASSFAGRGTSGQPQHF. CDR3 sequence (DNA): TGTGCCAGCAGCTTCGCTGGTCGAGGGACCTCCGGTCAGCCCCAGCATTTT.

This clonotype occurred a few times. The chain is built from TRBV11-2 and TRBJ2-4, with 10 bases lining up with TRBD2. CDR1 SGHAT and CDR2 FQNNGV come from the germline V gene. Trimming removed 0 bases from V and 1 base from J; junction bases left unmatched: 0. The CDR3 covers 16 residues. The CDR3 here is CASSLDSGGAKNIQYF. In DNA form, the CDR3 reads TGTGCCAGCAGCTTAGATAGCGGGGGGGCCAAAAACATTCAGTACTTC.

A few counts support this clonotype. The chain combines TRBV28 with TRBJ2-7, with D perhaps matching TRBD1 (5 bases). The germline CDR1 and CDR2 sequences are MDHEN and SYDVKM. The CDR3 runs 17 residues. Deletions cut 2 bases from V and 1 base from J, with 18 bases between. This CDR3 reads CASSLRVSGAFSYEQYF. The CDR3 DNA reads TGTGCCAGCAGTTTAAGGGTCAGTGGGGCTTTTTCCTACGAGCAGTACTTC.

The V call is TRBV3-1, the J call TRBJ2-2; D not resolved. With 0 bases removed from V and 3 bases from J, the gap between germline ends came to 5 bases. Germline V lookup: CDR1 LGHDT, CDR2 YNNKEL (reference sequence). The CDR3 runs 14 residues. The CDR3 DNA is TGTGCCAGCAGCCAAGATCCACACACCGGGGAGCTGTTTTTT. It codes for CASSQDPHTGELFF.

This clonotype was counted at least ten times. The V call is TRBV3-1, the J call TRBJ2-3; 10 nucleotides match TRBD2. The CDR3 has 15 residues. The V and J ends lost 5 bases and 2 bases, in that order; junction bases with no gene match: 4. Per the germline V gene, CDR1 is LGHDT and CDR2 is YNNKEL (reference sequence). CDR3 amino acids: CASSLSGRATDTQYF. The CDR3 DNA follows: TGTGCCAGCAGCTTAAGCGGGAGGGCCACAGATACGCAGTATTTT.

In its sample, this clonotype was seen a few times. J is TRBJ1-6 and V is TRBV28; no reliable D call. CDR3 size: 16 residues. The germline V gene has CDR1 MDHEN and CDR2 SYDVKM. Trimming left V 7 bases short and J 6 bases short, with 19 bases between. In DNA, the CDR3 is TGTGCCAGCACCCTACTGGGTCAGGCCTTTAATTCACCCCTCCACTTT. Protein product: CASTLLGQAFNSPLHF.

This rearrangement joins TRBV7-2 to TRBJ2-5, with D perhaps given as TRBD1 or TRBD2 (5 bases each). The J call is doubtful: the DNA matches TRBJ2-7 better. CDR1 and CDR2 from the germline V gene are SGHTA and FQGNSA. The CDR3 totals 13 residues. As DNA, the CDR3 is TGTGCCAGCAGCTTAGTAACGGGACCCGAGCAGTACGTC. It specifies CASSLVTGPEQYV.

This clonotype was seen more than once but under ten times. The V gene is TRBV29-1, the J gene TRBJ2-4, with D possibly being TRBD1 or TRBD2 (7 bases each). Deletions cut 6 bases from V and 0 bases from J, with 21 bases between. The CDR3 is made up of 17 amino acids. In germline, CDR1 is SQVTM, CDR2 ANQGSEA. The chain's CDR3 is CSVGGGGGSLAKNIQYF. CDR3 nucleotides: TGCAGCGTGGGAGGGGGCGGGGGATCACTAGCCAAAAACATTCAGTACTTC.

This clonotype was picked up a small number of times. The chain employs TRBV3-1 and TRBJ1-5; D ambiguous. The CDR3 is made up of 13 amino acids. Germline V gene sequence: CDR1 LGHDT, CDR2 YNNKEL (reference sequence). V lost 1 base and J 5 bases, leaving 6 bases between the germline ends. The CDR3, as DNA: TGTGCCAGCAGCCAAGGGCCGCATCAGCCCCAGCATTTT. Its protein product is CASSQGPHQPQHF.

This clonotype was found many times. The rearrangement links TRBV6-5 to TRBJ2-1; 9 nucleotides agree with TRBD2. The CDR3 is 15 amino acids. The trim removed 5 bases at V and 3 bases at J, leaving 5 bases unmatched. Germline V gene lookup returns CDR1 MNHEY and CDR2 SVGAGI. Here the CDR3 DNA reads TGTGCCAGCAGTAAGCGACTAGCGGTCTACAATGAGCAGTTCTTC. Translation gives CASSKRLAVYNEQFF.

The chain combines TRBV20-1 with TRBJ1-6; D is ambiguous. V was cut by 4 bases and J by 0 bases, with 10 bases left in between. The germline gives CDR1 DFQATT, CDR2 SNEGSKA (reference sequence). This CDR3 is 15 amino acids long. CDR3 residues: CSANPRSSYNSPLHF. CDR3 DNA: TGCAGTGCTAACCCCCGCAGCTCCTATAATTCACCCCTCCACTTT.

This rearrangement joins TRBV20-1 to TRBJ2-7; weak D call: TRBD1 (6 bases). Trimming took off 2 bases at V and 3 bases at J, with 17 bases between the two ends. This CDR3 spans 15 amino acids. Germline lookup yields CDR1 DFQATT and CDR2 SNEGSKA (reference sequence). Here the CDR3 reads CSARPRDTGFYEQYF. For the CDR3, the DNA is TGCAGTGCTAGACCCCGGGACACGGGATTCTACGAGCAGTACTTC.

This chain connects TRBV20-1 to TRBJ2-3, with TRBD2 matching 9 bases. The J segment lost 3 bases and the V segment lost 4 bases, leaving 11 bases of the junction unmatched. The CDR3 sequence is 16 residues long. In germline, CDR1 is DFQATT, CDR2 SNEGSKA (reference sequence). CDR3: CSAKRAGLALTDTQYF. CDR3 nucleotides: TGCAGTGCTAAAAGGGCGGGACTAGCCTTGACAGATACGCAGTATTTT.

Ten or more counts support this clonotype. The chain uses TRBV28 and TRBJ2-1; TRBD2 matches 7 bases. CDR1 is MDHEN and CDR2 is SYDVKM in the germline V gene. Germline trimming cut 5 bases from V and 7 bases from J; bases unmatched to any gene: 2. The CDR3 has 12 amino acids. The CDR3 sequence is CASSGLGNEQFF. The CDR3 DNA sequence: TGTGCCAGCAGTGGACTAGGAAATGAGCAGTTCTTC.

The sample holds many counts of this clonotype. This chain joins TRBV6-5 and TRBJ2-1, with D possibly matching TRBD2 (5 bases). Germline V lookup: CDR1 MNHEY, CDR2 SVGAGI. Trimming took 0 bases from V and 7 from J, leaving 7 bases between them. The CDR3 runs to 13 residues. The CDR3 DNA reads TGTGCCAGCAGTTACTCCCTAGCAAATGAGCAGTTCTTC. Translating gives CASSYSLANEQFF.

This clonotype was seen more than once but under ten times. The chain is built from TRBV6-5 and TRBJ1-4; 7 positions match TRBD1. Trimming at V came to 0 bases and at J to 0 bases, leaving 7 bases not matched to a gene. In germline, CDR1 is MNHEY, CDR2 SVGAGI. This CDR3 is 18 amino acids long. This CDR3 is CASSYSMTGPATNEKLFF. The CDR3 DNA is TGTGCCAGCAGTTACTCGATGACAGGGCCGGCAACTAATGAAAAACTGTTTTTT.

V gene TRBV2 combines with J gene TRBJ1-5; the D is unclear. Germline CDR1 and CDR2: SNHLY and FYNNEI. Between the trimmed V and J ends, which lost 3 bases and 4 bases, there was a span of 10 bases. The length of the CDR3 is 14 residues. The CDR3 DNA reads TGTGCCAGCAGTGATGACCGGTTTAATCAGCCCCAGCATTTT. Translation gives CASSDDRFNQPQHF.

The rearrangement uses TRBV3-1 and TRBJ1-5; D is possibly TRBD1 (5 bases). V lost 2 bases and J 2 bases, leaving 7 bases between the germline ends. The CDR3 totals 14 residues. Per germline, CDR1 LGHDT and CDR2 YNNKEL (reference sequence). The chain's CDR3 is CASSQRGGNQPQHF. The CDR3 nucleotides read TGTGCCAGCAGCCAACGGGGCGGCAATCAGCCCCAGCATTTT.

The gene calls are TRBV28 and TRBJ2-5, with a possible D match to TRBD1 (6 bases). The J call is doubtful: the DNA matches TRBJ2-7 better. The CDR3 totals 14 residues. The germline V gene has CDR1 MDHEN and CDR2 SYDVKM. CDR3: CASRPSGRGYEQYF. CDR3 DNA sequence: TGTGCCAGCAGACCTTCGGGCAGGGGATACGAGCAGTACTTC.

This chain joins TRBV20-1 and TRBJ1-1; D is uncertain. V shed 5 bases and J shed 3 bases, with 7 bases lying between them. Per germline, CDR1 DFQATT and CDR2 SNEGSKA (reference sequence). The CDR3 is 11 amino acids. CDR3 residues: CSAALDTEAFF. In DNA form, the CDR3 reads TGCAGTGCTGCATTAGACACTGAAGCTTTCTTT.

This clonotype turned up a few times. CDR3 DNA: TGCGCCAGCAGCCAAGTCCTTGGGGGCCCTGCGCTTGAAAAACTGTTTTTT. Amino acid sequence: CASSQVLGGPALEKLFF. The J gene is TRBJ1-4, the V gene TRBV4-1; maybe TRBD1 (6 bases). V lost 1 base and J lost 7, with 19 bases in between. The CDR3 has 17 residues. CDR1 and CDR2 (germline): MGHRA, YSYEKL.